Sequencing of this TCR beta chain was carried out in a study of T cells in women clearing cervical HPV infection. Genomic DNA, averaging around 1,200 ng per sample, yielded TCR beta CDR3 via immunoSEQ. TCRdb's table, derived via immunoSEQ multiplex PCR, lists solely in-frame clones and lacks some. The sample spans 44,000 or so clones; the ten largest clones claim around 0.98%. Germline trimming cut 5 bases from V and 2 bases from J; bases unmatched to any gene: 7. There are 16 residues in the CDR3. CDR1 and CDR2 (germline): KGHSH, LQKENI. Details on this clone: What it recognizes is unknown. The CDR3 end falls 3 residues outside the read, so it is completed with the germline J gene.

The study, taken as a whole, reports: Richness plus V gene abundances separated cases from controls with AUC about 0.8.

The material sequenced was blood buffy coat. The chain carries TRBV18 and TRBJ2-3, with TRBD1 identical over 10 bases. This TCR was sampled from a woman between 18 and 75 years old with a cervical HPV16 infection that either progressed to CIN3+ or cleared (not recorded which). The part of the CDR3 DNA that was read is TGTGCCAGCTCAAGAACCGGACAGGGGGTCACAGATACG. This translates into CASSRTGQGVTDT. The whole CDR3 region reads CASSRTGQGVTDTQYF.